Shown below are 18 T cell receptor beta chains from a single sample sequenced in a study of shared clonotypes between healthy human individuals. Method: immunoSEQ multiplex PCR; TCRdb's copy keeps in-frame clones and lacks some. In the table there are millions of clones, roughly nine tenths of which are singletons. The sequenced sample was naive CD4+ T cells sorted from blood. Stated subset: CD45RA+ positively selected. The receptor source for this set is a man aged 18 to 29 in good health.

The chain joins TRBV6-1 to TRBJ2-7; 8 bases agree with TRBD1. In germline, CDR1 is MNHNS, CDR2 SASEGT. The CDR3 is 19 amino acids. With 5 bases clipped from V and 2 bases from J, the junction kept 20 bases outside the gene matches. DNA of the CDR3: TGTGCCAGCAGTAAAGGCAACTGGCCCGGACAGGGCGGGACCTACGAGCAGTACTTC. Amino acid sequence: CASSKGNWPGQGGTYEQYF.

A single count supports this clone. The chain couples TRBV4-3 to TRBJ1-1; 7 bases align to TRBD1. Germline trimming cut 4 bases from V and 0 bases from J; bases unmatched to any gene: 5. Germline-derived CDR1 and CDR2 are LGHNA and YSLEER. This CDR3 comprises 15 residues. In DNA, the CDR3 is TGCGCCAGCAGCCCTAACAGGGGCTTGAACACTGAAGCTTTCTTT. Amino acid sequence: CASSPNRGLNTEAFF.

The chain is built from TRBV23-1 and TRBJ1-3, with a possible D match to TRBD1 (6 bases). TRBV23-1 is placed among ORFs of uncertain function. The V end lost 7 bases, the J end lost 0 bases, and 13 bases lay between the germline ends. The CDR3 spans 15 residues. This CDR3 reads CASIRQGLSGNTIYF. In nucleotides, the CDR3 is TGCGCCAGCATCCGGCAGGGGCTCTCTGGAAACACCATATATTTT.

J is TRBJ1-1 and V is TRBV30, with TRBD1 matching 9 bases. V was clipped by 3 bases and J by 5 bases; unmatched bases: 4. Germline V gene data show CDR1 as GTSNPN and CDR2 as SVGIG (reference sequence). The CDR3 is 13 residues long. The CDR3 DNA is TGTGCCTGGAGGGGACAGGGCAGAACTGAAGCTTTCTTT. Protein sequence: CAWRGQGRTEAFF.

As to this clone: The same CDR3 can be traced to other DNA sequences in this sample. The CDR3: CASSLEQGRTEAFF. The CDR3 DNA reads TGCGCCAGCAGCTTGGAGCAGGGTCGGACTGAAGCTTTCTTT. The J gene is TRBJ1-1, the V gene TRBV5-1, with TRBD1 as a possible D gene (5 bases). Germline V lookup: CDR1 SGHRS, CDR2 YFSETQ. V was clipped by 0 bases and J by 5 bases, with 11 bases between them. The CDR3 is made up of 14 amino acids.

The genes are TRBV30 and TRBJ1-2; D gene uncertain. V was clipped by 3 bases and J by 8 bases, with 7 bases between them. Germline assignment: CDR1 GTSNPN and CDR2 SVGIG (reference sequence). The CDR3 is made up of 10 amino acids. CDR3 region: CAWRSLGYTF. The DNA for the CDR3 is TGTGCCTGGAGATCTCTAGGCTACACCTTC.

The J gene is TRBJ2-7, the V gene TRBV14; the D is unclear. The CDR3 sequence is 12 residues long. Looked up from germline, CDR1 is SGHDN and CDR2 is FVKESK. V was cut by 0 bases and J by 8 bases, with 8 bases left in between. The CDR3 protein is CASSQDRLQQYF. CDR3 sequence (DNA): TGTGCCAGCAGCCAAGATCGACTCCAGCAGTACTTC.

This clone turned up a few times. The chain is built from TRBV4-2 and TRBJ1-1; 9 bases are shared with TRBD1. Germline assignment: CDR1 LGHNA and CDR2 YNFKEQ. The CDR3 sequence is 15 residues long. V dropped 4 bases and J dropped 5; count of bases not matched to a gene: 8. The CDR3 coding sequence is TGTGCCAGCAGCCTACCGGGACAGGGTGGTACTGAAGCTTTCTTT. Translating it yields CASSLPGQGGTEAFF.

This chain links TRBV5-5 with TRBJ2-7; maybe TRBD1 (7 bases). Germline CDR1 is SGHKS and CDR2 is YYEKEE (reference sequence). CDR3 length: 17 residues. V lost 4 bases to trimming and J lost 5 bases, with 25 bases between them. The CDR3 loop is CASSQRAGGLVEDEQYF. As DNA, the CDR3 is TGTGCCAGCAGCCAGAGGGCAGGGGGGCTAGTTGAGGACGAGCAGTACTTC. Full variable domain (outside the CDR3, taken from reference TRBV5-5 and TRBJ2-7): DAGVTQSPTHLIKTRGQQVTLRCSPISGHKSVSWYQQVLGQGPQFIFQYYEKEERGRGNFPDRFSARQFPNYSSELNVNALLLGDSALYLCASSQRAGGLVEDEQYFGPGTRLTVT.

This chain connects TRBV30 to TRBJ1-4; D gene ambiguous. The CDR3 runs to 16 residues. V was clipped by 3 bases and J by 0 bases, with 14 bases between them. The germline gives CDR1 GTSNPN, CDR2 SVGIG (reference sequence). CDR3 DNA: TGTGCCTGGAGGCCCCGCCGCGGGACAACTAATGAAAAACTGTTTTTT. Translation: CAWRPRRGTTNEKLFF. Filled out from reference TRBV30 and TRBJ1-4, the complete variable domain reads SQTIHQWPATLVQPVGSPLSLECTVEGTSNPNLYWYRQAAGRGLQLLFYSVGIGQISSEVPQNLSASRPQDRQFILSSKKLLLSDSGFYLCAWRPRRGTTNEKLFFGSGTQLSVL.

Regarding this clone: The sample contains more than one DNA sequence encoding this CDR3. This chain connects TRBV18 to TRBJ1-5; D is undetermined. The CDR3 contains 13 residues. Germline loops: CDR1 KGHSH, CDR2 LQKENI. Trimming left V 2 bases short and J 5 bases short, with 7 bases between. The CDR3 region is CASSPFQDQPQHF. The CDR3 DNA is TGTGCCAGCTCACCATTCCAGGATCAGCCCCAGCATTTT.

J is TRBJ1-5 and V is TRBV6-6, with 11 bases matching TRBD1. V shed 6 bases and J 2 bases; nucleotides not matched to a gene: 3. From germline, CDR1 is MNHNY and CDR2 SVGAGI (reference sequence). The CDR3 is 15 residues long. CDR3: CASSTGQGGNQPQHF. The CDR3 DNA sequence: TGTGCCAGCAGCACGGGACAGGGGGGCAATCAGCCCCAGCATTTT.

This chain links TRBV11-3 with TRBJ2-7; TRBD2 matches 10 bases. Per germline, CDR1 SGHNT and CDR2 YENEEA. The CDR3 has 14 residues. V was pared by 1 base and J by 6 bases, with 3 bases of the junction left unmatched. The CDR3: CASSLASGSGEQYF. For the CDR3, the DNA is TGTGCCAGCAGCTTAGCTAGCGGGAGCGGCGAGCAGTACTTC.

With respect to this clone: One end of the junction fails to match germline, which may point to a read error. The chain links TRBV7-7 to TRBJ2-5; TRBD2 matches 7 bases. The CDR3 is 15 amino acids. The V gene's germline CDR1 is SSHAT and CDR2 FNYEAQ (reference sequence). CDR3 DNA sequence: TGTGCTAGCAGCCGGGGAGGGACCCGAAAAGAGACCCAGTACTTC. Translated, it gives CASSRGGTRKETQYF.

The genes are TRBV29-1 and TRBJ2-2; D is possibly TRBD2 (6 bases). Germline V gives CDR1 SQVTM, CDR2 ANQGSEA. This CDR3 is 15 amino acids long. Trimming removed 6 bases from V and 1 base from J, with 15 bases in between. CDR3 region: CSVFSGSRNTGELFF. Written as DNA, the CDR3 is TGCAGCGTCTTCAGCGGGTCTAGGAACACCGGGGAGCTGTTTTTT.

The chain carries TRBV6-6 and TRBJ1-5; D uncertain. The germline V and J ends were trimmed by 8 bases and 6 bases, with 17 bases remaining between them. Germline assignment: CDR1 MNHNY and CDR2 SVGAGI (reference sequence). This CDR3 has 14 residues. The CDR3: CASQDGLFSQPQHF. The CDR3 DNA reads as TGTGCCAGCCAGGACGGGTTGTTTAGTCAGCCCCAGCATTTT.

V is TRBV11-2 and J is TRBJ2-5; 10 bases agree with TRBD2. Germline CDR1 SGHAT, CDR2 FQNNGV. The CDR3 has 16 amino acids. Trimming at V came to 5 bases and at J to 4 bases, leaving 10 bases not matched to a gene. The DNA for the CDR3 is TGTGCCAGCAGCCCTCCACTAGCGGGGACTGTAGAGACCCAGTACTTC. Translating gives CASSPPLAGTVETQYF.

The J gene is TRBJ2-7, the V gene TRBV6-1; D possibly corresponds to TRBD2 (5 bases). V was trimmed by 5 bases and J by 3 bases, leaving 17 bases between them. Per germline, CDR1 MNHNS and CDR2 SASEGT. CDR3 length: 15 residues. The CDR3 here is CASSLPPGSDYEQYF. Written as DNA, the CDR3 is TGTGCCAGCAGTCTTCCACCGGGATCTGACTACGAGCAGTACTTC.